A single sample gave rise to the 14 T cell receptor beta chains below, sequenced in a study of blood T cell repertoires in COVID-19. Data came from immunoSEQ multiplex PCR; TCRdb stores just in-frame clones and leaves some out. The repertoire holds about 260,000 clones, with about 90% as singletons. Specimen: PBMCs or T cells enriched from blood (not recorded which). The receptors stem from a woman aged 30 to 39 with acute COVID-19.

V and J are TRBV21-1 and TRBJ2-7; no DNA check was done on the table's D call, TRBD2. TRBV21-1 is a known pseudogene. This CDR3 is built from 17 residues. As DNA, the CDR3 is TGTGCCAGCAACCCTTCCGGCGCTCGGGGTGGGGACTACGAGCAGTACTTC. This sequence encodes CASNPSGARGGDYEQYF.

The V call is TRBV7-9, the J call TRBJ1-4; 8 nucleotides line up with TRBD1. CDR3 size: 14 residues. Germline CDR1 reads SEHNR; CDR2 reads FQNEAQ (reference sequence). After removal of 7 bases from V and 8 bases from J, the junction contained 9 bases not matched to a gene. The CDR3 protein is CASTSDRGGEKLFF. CDR3 DNA sequence: TGTGCCAGCACCTCAGACAGGGGTGGAGAAAAACTGTTTTTT.

This clone was counted a few times. V is TRBV9 and J is TRBJ1-6; no clear D gene. Trimming removed 2 bases at V and 8 bases at J, with 8 bases between. The length of the CDR3 is 13 residues. Germline CDR1 SGDLS, CDR2 YYNGEE. For the CDR3, the DNA is TGTGCCAGCAGCGTGAACAGAGATTCACCCCTCCACTTT. Translation: CASSVNRDSPLHF.

The chain employs TRBV7-9 and TRBJ2-5, with D unclear. The germline CDR1 and CDR2 sequences are SEHNR and FQNEAQ (reference sequence). With 6 bases removed from V and 5 bases from J, the gap between germline ends came to 13 bases. The CDR3 length is 13 residues. The CDR3 DNA reads as TGTGCCAGCAGGGGCTTCGTCTATGAGACCCAGTACTTC. Residues: CASRGFVYETQYF. Complete variable domain (other parts from reference TRBV7-9 and TRBJ2-5): DTGVSQNPRHKITKRGQNVTFRCDPISEHNRLYWYRQTLGQGPEFLTYFQNEAQLEKSRLLSDRFSAERPKGSFSTLEIQRTEQGDSAMYLCASRGFVYETQYFGPGTRLLVL.

The J gene is TRBJ2-3, the V gene TRBV27; the match to TRBD2 covers 9 bases. The V segment lost 5 bases and the J segment 0 bases; nucleotides outside the gene matches: 6. This CDR3 region has 16 residues. Per germline, CDR1 MNHEY and CDR2 SMNVEV (reference sequence). This CDR3 is CASSVGLASSTDTQYF. Here the CDR3 DNA reads TGTGCCAGCAGTGTGGGACTAGCCTCTAGCACAGATACGCAGTATTTT.

The chain couples TRBV29-1 to TRBJ1-3; D gene unclear. CDR1 is SQVTM and CDR2 is ANQGSEA in the germline V gene. This CDR3 contains 12 residues. Deletions cut 3 bases from V and 4 bases from J, with 7 bases between. As DNA, the CDR3 is TGCAGCGTTGACTCGGTGGGAAACACCATATATTTT. Translation gives CSVDSVGNTIYF.

This rearrangement joins TRBV15 to TRBJ2-5, with TRBD1 matching 7 bases. Per germline, CDR1 LNHNV and CDR2 YYDKDF (reference sequence). This CDR3 is built from 15 residues. With 1 base clipped from V and 1 base from J, the junction kept 3 bases outside the gene matches. In DNA form, the CDR3 reads TGTGCCACCAGCAGAGCCGGGACAGCCCAAGAGACCCAGTACTTC. Encoded protein: CATSRAGTAQETQYF.

This sequence joins TRBV18 and TRBJ2-2; perhaps TRBD1 as D (5 bases). The germline gives CDR1 KGHSH, CDR2 LQKENI. Trimming stripped 5 bases from V and 5 bases from J, with 6 bases between. CDR3 size: 12 residues. DNA for the CDR3: TGTGCCAGCTCAGGGGCTACCGGGGAGCTGTTTTTT. This sequence encodes CASSGATGELFF.

The gene calls are TRBV27 and TRBJ2-1, with TRBD2 matching 11 bases. V lost 6 bases and J lost 6; bases outside the gene matches: 7. The CDR3 spans 15 residues. Germline-derived CDR1 and CDR2 are MNHEY and SMNVEV (reference sequence). The chain's CDR3 is CASRTGTSGSNEQFF. As DNA, the CDR3 is TGTGCCAGCAGAACCGGGACTAGCGGATCCAATGAGCAGTTCTTC.

This chain connects TRBV30 to TRBJ1-2; 9 bases match TRBD1. Per germline, CDR1 GTSNPN and CDR2 SVGIG (reference sequence). With 3 bases clipped from V and 1 base from J, the junction kept 0 bases outside the gene matches. The CDR3 has 13 amino acids. CDR3 bases: TGTGCCTGGAGGGACAGGGGTAACTATGGCTACACCTTC. The encoded protein is CAWRDRGNYGYTF.

The chain recombines TRBV19 with TRBJ1-1; tentative D call: TRBD1 (6 bases). Trimming left V 3 bases short and J 11 bases short, with 13 bases between. The germline gives CDR1 LNHDA, CDR2 SQIVND (reference sequence). This CDR3 region has 12 residues. CDR3 loop: CASSILGQNAFF. DNA for the CDR3: TGTGCCAGTAGTATCCTCGGACAGAATGCTTTCTTT.

The chain is built from TRBV7-9 and TRBJ1-1; TRBD1 agrees at 7 bases. The V gene end was trimmed by 2 bases and the J gene end by 1 base; junction bases not matched to a gene: 7. The CDR3 has 16 amino acids. Germline CDR1 and CDR2: SEHNR and FQNEAQ (reference sequence). In DNA form, the CDR3 reads TGTGCCAGCAGCTTATTGAAAGGGACAGCGAACACTGAAGCTTTCTTT. This codes for CASSLLKGTANTEAFF. Supplemented by reference TRBV7-9 and TRBJ1-1, the full variable domain reads DTGVSQNPRHKITKRGQNVTFRCDPISEHNRLYWYRQTLGQGPEFLTYFQNEAQLEKSRLLSDRFSAERPKGSFSTLEIQRTEQGDSAMYLCASSLLKGTANTEAFFGQGTRLTVV.

The chain carries TRBV12-2 and TRBJ1-5; the table assigns TRBD1, which was not confirmed against the DNA. TRBV12-2 is designated a pseudogene. The CDR3 runs 16 residues. The CDR3 coding sequence is TGTGCAAGTCGCTTAGCGGGGCGGAAACCAAATCAGCCCCAGCATTTT. Protein sequence: CASRLAGRKPNQPQHF.

The chain links TRBV27 to TRBJ2-1, with TRBD2 identical over 7 bases. Unmatched junction bases numbered 5, after V lost 5 bases and J lost 4 bases. CDR1 MNHEY and CDR2 SMNVEV come from the germline V gene (reference sequence). The CDR3 totals 14 residues. The CDR3 nucleotides are TGTGCCAGCAGTAGCGGGAACTTTTACAATGAGCAGTTCTTC. Translation gives CASSSGNFYNEQFF.